A single sample is the source of the 6 T cell receptor beta chains below, sequenced in a study of blood T cells in healthy people across ages (dated by TCRdb to between 2015 and 2016). The library came from 5' RACE. The sequencer listed for this sample is Illumina HiSeq 2500. A second roughly 6 to 11 cycle PCR used a sample-barcoded 5' primer and a J-beta primer mix. TCRdb reworked the public reads: Q25 trimming with fastp, MiXCR clone assembly, productive beta chains retained. Each entry is one CDR3 protein sequence, shown with its most common DNA and genes. Recorded for this sample are some 690,000 distinct CDR3 sequences; about a fifth of them occurred a single time. Roughly a fifth of the sample belongs to the ten largest clones. The material sequenced was blood. The receptors shown here come from a man between 65 and 79 years old in good health.

The sample holds a few counts of this clonotype. The chain uses TRBV2 and TRBJ1-4; D gene ambiguous. V dropped 6 bases and J dropped 8 bases, with 10 bases sitting between them. There are 12 residues in the CDR3. Germline-derived CDR1 and CDR2 are SNHLY and FYNNEI. The CDR3 loop is CASRARTEKLFF. CDR3 coding DNA: TGTGCCAGCAGGGCCAGGACGGAAAAACTGTTTTTT. The full variable domain, rest sourced from reference TRBV2 and TRBJ1-4, is EPEVTQTPSHQVTQMGQEVILRCVPISNHLYFYWYRQILGQKVEFLVSFYNNEISEKSEIFDDQFSVERPDGSNFTLKIRSTKLEDSAMYFCASRARTEKLFFGSGTQLSVL.

V is TRBV7-2 and J is TRBJ2-1; D is unresolved. Germline V gene data show CDR1 as SGHTA and CDR2 as FQGNSA. V was pared by 4 bases and J by 8 bases, with 9 bases between. The CDR3 is 12 residues long. The CDR3 DNA sequence: TGTGCCAGCAGCTACCTTTTGGATGAGCAGTTCTTC. Translated: CASSYLLDEQFF.

The V gene is TRBV20-1, the J gene TRBJ1-5, with unresolved D. V lost 4 bases and J 0 bases, leaving 13 bases between the germline ends. Germline CDR1 and CDR2: DFQATT and SNEGSKA (reference sequence). The CDR3 loop spans 15 amino acids. CDR3 protein: CSATWSAVSNQPQHF. CDR3 DNA: TGCAGTGCTACCTGGTCAGCAGTTAGCAATCAGCCCCAGCATTTT.

CDR3 bases: TGCAGTGCTAGACCCCCCGGCAGTCGTACGCAGTATTTT. It yields the protein CSARPPGSRTQYF. The chain employs TRBV20-1 and TRBJ2-3, with D unresolved. Germline CDR1 DFQATT, CDR2 SNEGSKA (reference sequence). V lost 2 bases, J lost 8 bases, and 14 bases lay in between. The CDR3 is made up of 13 amino acids.

This chain connects TRBV15 to TRBJ2-3, with TRBD1 matching 11 bases. CDR3 size: 15 residues. The ends lost 1 base at V and 5 bases at J; junction bases unmatched: 2. Germline CDR1 reads LNHNV; CDR2 reads YYDKDF (reference sequence). DNA of the CDR3: TGTGCCACCAGCAGAGGGGACAGGGGGGAAGATACGCAGTATTTT. Translation gives CATSRGDRGEDTQYF.

V usage is TRBV7-2 and J usage is TRBJ2-3; 13 nucleotides agree with TRBD2. This CDR3 contains 17 residues. V lost 8 bases, J lost 5 bases, and 13 bases stayed unmatched. The germline gives CDR1 SGHTA, CDR2 FQGNSA. The CDR3 loop reads CASGSGLAGPNRDTQYF. CDR3 DNA: TGTGCCAGCGGCTCGGGACTAGCGGGACCTAATAGAGATACGCAGTATTTT.